Below, 24 T cell receptor beta chains from the same sample are listed, as sequenced in a study of blood T cell repertoires in COVID-19. Using immunoSEQ multiplex PCR, the repertoire was profiled, and TCRdb retains in-frame clones only, with some absent. The sample includes 45,000 or so clones, around nine tenths seen only once; the top ten take less than 5%. The sequencing sample was made of peripheral blood. The receptors were sampled from a man in his forties or fifties with COVID-19, enrolled during active disease.

The gene calls are TRBV7-2 and TRBJ1-4, with 7 bases matching TRBD1. Trimming at V came to 4 bases and at J to 8 bases, leaving 10 bases not matched to a gene. From germline, CDR1 is SGHTA and CDR2 FQGNSA. The CDR3 has 15 residues. The chain's CDR3 is CASSSPRGVREKLFF. CDR3 coding DNA: TGTGCCAGCAGCTCGCCCAGGGGGGTCCGAGAAAAACTGTTTTTT.

This clone has just a few counts. The chain has TRBV25-1 and TRBJ1-4, with TRBD1 matching 8 bases. The CDR3 length is 15 residues. Per the germline V gene, CDR1 is MGHDK and CDR2 is SYGVNS. V shed 3 bases, J shed 7 bases, and the junction held 7 bases outside the gene matches. CDR3 in DNA: TGTGCCAGCAGTGACACAGGGGGGCCCTTTGAAAAACTGTTTTTT. This encodes CASSDTGGPFEKLFF.

In this sample, this clone turned up a few times. The chain couples TRBV29-1 to TRBJ1-3; 12 bases map to TRBD1. Germline-derived CDR1 and CDR2 are SQVTM and ANQGSEA. The CDR3 covers 18 residues. V shed 3 bases and J 0 bases; nucleotides not matched to a gene: 9. The DNA of the CDR3 is TGCAGCGTTGATCCGACGGGACAGGGGGCAGGCTCTGGAAACACCATATATTTT. This gives the protein CSVDPTGQGAGSGNTIYF.

This clone was picked up one time. The chain combines TRBV18 with TRBJ1-3; D may be TRBD1 (5 bases). With 2 bases removed from V and 0 bases from J, the gap between germline ends came to 17 bases. CDR1 KGHSH and CDR2 LQKENI come from the germline V gene. The CDR3 runs to 18 residues. This chain's CDR3 is CASSPIRQSAISGNTIYF. CDR3 coding DNA: TGTGCCAGCTCACCAATCCGACAGTCGGCTATCTCTGGAAACACCATATATTTT.

This clone appeared once. This rearrangement joins TRBV9 to TRBJ2-7; 13 bases fit TRBD2. The V gene end was trimmed by 4 bases and the J gene end by 5 bases; junction bases not matched to a gene: 3. The CDR3 consists of 14 residues. CDR1 and CDR2 from the germline V gene are SGDLS and YYNGEE. Here the CDR3 reads CASSLGTSGNEQYF. The CDR3 region has the DNA TGTGCCAGCAGCCTTGGGACTAGCGGGAACGAGCAGTACTTC.

This chain uses TRBV4-2 with TRBJ2-1; 11 bases match TRBD1. Germline V gives CDR1 LGHNA, CDR2 YNFKEQ. Unmatched junction bases numbered 13, after V lost 3 bases and J lost 0 bases. This CDR3 region has 20 residues. The CDR3 coding sequence is TGTGCCAGCAGCCAGTTCCCGGGACAGGGGGTTAATACCTCCTACAATGAGCAGTTCTTC. It codes for CASSQFPGQGVNTSYNEQFF.

The chain couples TRBV12-5 to TRBJ1-1; 7 nucleotides line up with TRBD1. The germline CDR1 and CDR2 sequences are LGHNT and FRNRAP. The CDR3 is 12 residues long. J was trimmed by 10 bases and V by 1 base; bases with no gene match: 3. CDR3 nucleotide sequence: TGTGCTAGTGGTTTGGACTCAGGGGGAGCTTTCTTT. The encoded protein is CASGLDSGGAFF.

The chain employs TRBV29-1 and TRBJ2-3; D is perhaps TRBD1 (6 bases). CDR1 SQVTM and CDR2 ANQGSEA come from the germline V gene. V lost 7 bases and J 2 bases, leaving 10 bases between the germline ends. CDR3 length: 12 residues. CDR3 bases: TGCAGCGCCGGGGACAACACAGATACGCAGTATTTT. The encoded protein is CSAGDNTDTQYF.

This chain uses TRBV19 with TRBJ1-4; the D is unclear. The CDR3 contains 14 residues. Germline CDR1 is LNHDA and CDR2 is SQIVND (reference sequence). V dropped 5 bases and J dropped 8 bases, with 15 bases sitting between them. The CDR3 DNA reads TGTGCCAGTAGTGACCCGTTCGGAGTCGAAAAACTGTTTTTT. Protein product: CASSDPFGVEKLFF.

The genes are TRBV30 and TRBJ1-3; D is ambiguous. V was cut by 3 bases and J by 0 bases, with 3 bases left in between. Per germline, CDR1 GTSNPN and CDR2 SVGIG (reference sequence). The CDR3 consists of 12 residues. CDR3 nucleotide sequence: TGTGCCTGGAGCGGCTCTGGAAACACCATATATTTT. This sequence encodes CAWSGSGNTIYF.

CDR3 bases: TGTGCCAGCAGCCCCGGGACACAGAACACTGAAGCTTTCTTT. It translates to CASSPGTQNTEAFF. The chain carries TRBV6-5 and TRBJ1-1; a weak D match, TRBD1 (6 bases). Germline CDR1 MNHEY, CDR2 SVGAGI. This CDR3 has 14 residues. Trimming left V 6 bases short and J 1 base short, with 12 bases between.

The CDR3 sequence is CASSSTGIANYGYTF. The CDR3 nucleotides are TGTGCCAGCAGTTCCACAGGGATTGCCAACTATGGCTACACCTTC. This rearrangement joins TRBV2 to TRBJ1-2; tentatively, D is TRBD1 (6 bases). In germline, CDR1 is SNHLY, CDR2 FYNNEI. The CDR3 is made up of 15 amino acids. Trimming stripped 5 bases from V and 2 bases from J, with 15 bases between. Filled out from reference TRBV2 and TRBJ1-2, the complete variable domain reads EPEVTQTPSHQVTQMGQEVILRCVPISNHLYFYWYRQILGQKVEFLVSFYNNEISEKSEIFDDQFSVERPDGSNFTLKIRSTKLEDSAMYFCASSSTGIANYGYTFGSGTRLTVV.

This sequence joins TRBV30 and TRBJ1-5, with 8 bases identical to TRBD1. The CDR3 runs to 13 residues. Germline assignment: CDR1 GTSNPN and CDR2 SVGIG (reference sequence). V trimming: 4 bases; J trimming: 2 bases; junction bases outside the gene matches: 1. This CDR3 is CAWTGGGNQPQHF. In DNA, the CDR3 is TGTGCCTGGACAGGGGGCGGCAATCAGCCCCAGCATTTT.

The chain recombines TRBV3-1 (or the pseudogene TRBV3-2) with TRBJ2-7; 9 nucleotides line up with TRBD1. This CDR3 is built from 15 residues. Germline values: CDR1 LGHDT, CDR2 YNNKEL (reference sequence). The V segment lost 4 bases and the J segment 1 base; nucleotides outside the gene matches: 5. The CDR3 sequence: CASSRQGQGSYEQYF. The CDR3 DNA reads TGTGCCAGCAGCCGGCAAGGACAGGGGTCCTACGAGCAGTACTTC.

The V gene is TRBV6-5, the J gene TRBJ1-5, with 9 bases aligning to TRBD1. With V trimmed by 0 bases and J by 5 bases, 5 bases remained unmatched. Per the germline V gene, CDR1 is MNHEY and CDR2 is SVGAGI. CDR3 length: 16 residues. The CDR3 sequence: CASSYSRGQGHQPQHF. The CDR3 DNA reads TGTGCCAGCAGTTACTCTAGGGGACAGGGTCATCAGCCCCAGCATTTT.

V gene TRBV19 combines with J gene TRBJ2-5; the match to TRBD2 covers 10 bases. With 2 bases clipped from V and 3 bases from J, the junction kept 12 bases outside the gene matches. The V gene's germline CDR1 is LNHDA and CDR2 SQIVND (reference sequence). The CDR3 consists of 18 residues. As DNA, the CDR3 is TGTGCCAGTAGTATAACCGTTCTCAGCGGGAGGGCCAAAGAGACCCAGTACTTC. This sequence encodes CASSITVLSGRAKETQYF. The full variable domain, its missing parts supplied by reference TRBV19 and TRBJ2-5, is DGGITQSPKYLFRKEGQNVTLSCEQNLNHDAMYWYRQDPGQGLRLIYYSQIVNDFQKGDIAEGYSVSREKKESFPLTVTSAQKNPTAFYLCASSITVLSGRAKETQYFGPGTRLLVL.

This clone has only one observation. This rearrangement joins TRBV9 to TRBJ1-3; no definite D call. The CDR3 length is 15 residues. Germline values: CDR1 SGDLS, CDR2 YYNGEE. The ends were cut back, 0 bases at V and 2 bases at J, with 9 bases in the middle. The CDR3 is CASSVVEGPGNTIYF. DNA of the CDR3: TGTGCCAGCAGCGTAGTTGAGGGTCCTGGAAACACCATATATTTT.

The J gene is TRBJ2-7, the V gene TRBV29-1; 8 bases fit TRBD1. CDR1 is SQVTM, CDR2 ANQGSEA, per germline. The CDR3 has 14 amino acids. The J segment lost 7 bases and the V segment lost 1 base, leaving 9 bases of the junction unmatched. DNA of the CDR3: TGCAGCGTTGAAGTCGCAGGGGGCGGTCGTGAGCAGTACTTC. Protein product: CSVEVAGGGREQYF.

V is TRBV29-1 and J is TRBJ1-2, with D tentatively TRBD1 (6 bases). The CDR3 spans 13 residues. V lost 4 bases to trimming and J lost 4 bases, with 13 bases between them. Germline V gene data show CDR1 as SQVTM and CDR2 as ANQGSEA. CDR3 protein: CSVVLTGIYGYTF. Written as DNA, the CDR3 is TGCAGCGTTGTTCTCACAGGGATCTATGGCTACACCTTC.

J is TRBJ2-1 and V is TRBV6-2 or TRBV6-3; 13 bases map to TRBD2. J was trimmed by 10 bases and V by 5 bases; bases with no gene match: 2. Germline-derived CDR1 and CDR2 are MNHEY and SVGEGT. The CDR3 covers 13 residues. Here the CDR3 reads CASSATSGREQFF. CDR3 DNA: TGTGCCAGCAGTGCGACTAGCGGGAGGGAGCAGTTCTTC.

The rearrangement uses TRBV14 and TRBJ1-2; D not certain. Deletions cut 0 bases from V and 4 bases from J, with 6 bases between. CDR1 and CDR2 (germline): SGHDN, FVKESK. This CDR3 has 13 residues. CDR3 coding DNA: TGTGCCAGCAGCCAAGATTACAGCTATGGCTACACCTTC. The encoded protein is CASSQDYSYGYTF.

This chain uses TRBV7-8 with TRBJ1-6; D unclear. Germline CDR1 is SGHVS and CDR2 is FQNEAQ. Trimming pared 0 bases from V and 8 bases from J, leaving 14 bases between. This CDR3 comprises 16 residues. The CDR3 reads CASSLAWRSGDSPLHF. The CDR3, as DNA: TGTGCCAGCAGCTTAGCGTGGAGGAGTGGCGATTCACCCCTCCACTTT.

This chain connects TRBV6-2 or TRBV6-3 to TRBJ1-2; D is ambiguous. The V gene lost 2 bases and the J gene lost 3 bases, with 4 bases spanning the gap. This CDR3 comprises 12 residues. In germline, CDR1 is MNHEY, CDR2 SVGEGT. CDR3: CASSYRDYGYTF. For the CDR3, the DNA is TGTGCCAGCAGTTACCGGGACTATGGCTACACCTTC.

The chain recombines TRBV11-3 with TRBJ2-2; weak D call: TRBD1 (6 bases). Germline V gene data show CDR1 as SGHNT and CDR2 as YENEEA. The V and J ends lost 5 bases and 6 bases respectively, with 13 bases between them. The CDR3 consists of 14 residues. The CDR3 nucleotides read TGTGCCAGCAGCCACGCAGGGGCAGCCGGGGAGCTGTTTTTT. Protein product: CASSHAGAAGELFF.